The 21 T cell receptor beta chains listed next were all sequenced from one sample in a study of CD8 T cells in ankylosing spondylitis. Using its own MiXCR run on the 5' RACE reads, TCRdb lists one record per CDR3 protein. The sample has a few hundred thousand distinct CDR3 sequences; 20% to 25% are singletons. Sequencing was performed on blood, either unsorted or a sorted T cell fraction (not recorded which). The receptor set was obtained from a male donor with ankylosing spondylitis or in good health (not recorded which).

This clonotype came up a few times. The CDR3 loop reads CASSLGGTTPLHF. Here the CDR3 DNA reads TGTGCCAGCAGTTTAGGTGGTACGACACCCCTCCACTTT. J is TRBJ1-6 and V is TRBV12-3 or TRBV12-4; D not resolved. The CDR3 runs to 13 residues. The V end was cut by 1 base, the J end by 11 bases, with 9 bases between.

CDR3 residues: CASSELGTGRSYEQYF. CDR3 DNA sequence: TGTGCCAGCAGTGAATTAGGCACAGGGCGGTCCTACGAGCAGTACTTC. This sequence joins TRBV25-1 and TRBJ2-7, with D tentatively TRBD1 (6 bases). CDR1 and CDR2 from the germline V gene are MGHDK and SYGVNS. With 1 base removed from V and 1 base from J, the gap between germline ends came to 14 bases. This CDR3 has 16 residues.

This clonotype was observed many times. The chain couples TRBV12-3 or TRBV12-4 to TRBJ1-1; D gene uncertain. V gave up 1 base and J gave up 5 bases, with 8 bases separating them. The CDR3 is 13 residues long. The CDR3 DNA follows: TGTGCCAGCAGTTTAGGGGGTCGTACTGAAGCTTTCTTT. As protein: CASSLGGRTEAFF.

This chain links TRBV27 with TRBJ1-5, with 8 nucleotides matching TRBD1. The CDR3 is 14 residues long. The V gene's germline CDR1 is MNHEY and CDR2 SMNVEV (reference sequence). V lost 5 bases, J lost 6 bases, and 6 bases stayed unmatched. The CDR3 nucleotides read TGTGCCAGCAGTCCAGGGGGCGCCGGTCAGCCCCAGCATTTT. This sequence encodes CASSPGGAGQPQHF.

This clonotype was counted at least ten times. The chain employs TRBV9 and TRBJ2-3, with 10 bases aligning to TRBD1. After removal of 3 bases from V and 3 bases from J, the junction contained 1 base not matched to a gene. From germline, CDR1 is SGDLS and CDR2 YYNGEE. The CDR3 is 14 amino acids. CDR3 residues: CASSGGQGTDTQYF. CDR3 nucleotides: TGTGCCAGCAGCGGGGGACAGGGGACAGATACGCAGTATTTT. The variable domain in full, completed from reference TRBV9 and TRBJ2-3, reads DSGVTQTPKHLITATGQRVTLRCSPRSGDLSVYWYQQSLDQGLQFLIQYYNGEERAKGNILERFSAQQFPDLHSELNLSSLELGDSALYFCASSGGQGTDTQYFGPGTRLTVL.

This chain connects TRBV15 to TRBJ2-7; no clear D gene. The CDR3 runs 14 residues. Germline loops: CDR1 LNHNV, CDR2 YYDKDF (reference sequence). Trimming cost V 0 bases and J 5 bases, with 11 bases left between them. DNA for the CDR3: TGTGCCACCAGCAGAGAGGCAGCCCCGAACGAGCAGTACTTC. Translation gives CATSREAAPNEQYF.

The gene calls are TRBV27 and TRBJ2-1; 12 bases are shared with TRBD2. The CDR3 consists of 14 residues. Germline lookup yields CDR1 MNHEY and CDR2 SMNVEV (reference sequence). V shed 3 bases and J 10 bases; nucleotides not matched to a gene: 4. The CDR3: CASSFPGLAGEQFF. Written as DNA, the CDR3 is TGTGCCAGCAGTTTTCCGGGACTAGCGGGCGAGCAGTTCTTC.

The chain combines TRBV4-1 with TRBJ2-2; 8 positions agree with TRBD1. Germline V gene sequence: CDR1 MGHRA, CDR2 YSYEKL. The CDR3 runs to 18 residues. V lost 4 bases, J lost 0 bases, and 10 bases stayed unmatched. CDR3 residues: CASSPSEADRANTGELFF. CDR3 sequence (DNA): TGCGCCAGCAGCCCCTCCGAAGCGGACAGGGCGAACACCGGGGAGCTGTTTTTT.

This clonotype has only a few counts. The V gene is TRBV7-9, the J gene TRBJ2-7; a possible D gene is TRBD1 (7 bases). In germline, CDR1 is SEHNR, CDR2 FQNEAQ (reference sequence). The V end was cut by 3 bases, the J end by 4 bases, with 16 bases between. The CDR3 loop spans 15 amino acids. The CDR3 protein is CASSFTGEDLYEQYF. The DNA of the CDR3 is TGTGCCAGCAGCTTTACAGGGGAGGACCTATACGAGCAGTACTTC.

This clonotype was counted between two and nine times. The V gene is TRBV29-1, the J gene TRBJ1-1; unclear D gene. The CDR3 spans 11 residues. Trimming removed 5 bases at V and 1 base at J, with 5 bases between. The V gene's germline CDR1 is SQVTM and CDR2 ANQGSEA. The CDR3 DNA reads TGCAGCGTTTTGGGGAACACTGAAGCTTTCTTT. Protein product: CSVLGNTEAFF.

The chain joins TRBV12-3 or TRBV12-4 to TRBJ2-1, with 10 bases that match TRBD2. V lost 6 bases to trimming and J lost 7 bases; unmatched junction nucleotides: 9. The CDR3 is 15 amino acids. The CDR3 sequence: CASSPSGGAWNEQFF. The DNA of the CDR3 is TGTGCCAGCAGCCCAAGCGGGGGGGCGTGGAATGAGCAGTTCTTC.

The V gene is TRBV11-2, the J gene TRBJ2-5, with TRBD1 matching 9 bases. Per germline, CDR1 SGHAT and CDR2 FQNNGV. Trimming at V came to 5 bases and at J to 5 bases, leaving 12 bases not matched to a gene. The CDR3 covers 16 residues. CDR3 nucleotides: TGTGCCAGCAGCCTAATACAGGGGGCCAGGTGGGAGACCCAGTACTTC. It is translated as CASSLIQGARWETQYF. Looking up the rest from reference TRBV11-2 and TRBJ2-5 gives the full variable domain: EAGVAQSPRYKIIEKRQSVAFWCNPISGHATLYWYQQILGQGPKLLIQFQNNGVVDDSQLPKDRFSAERLKGVDSTLKIQPAKLEDSAVYLCASSLIQGARWETQYFGPGTRLLVL.

This clonotype was seen a handful of times. V and J are TRBV5-6 and TRBJ2-2; TRBD1 matches 10 bases. CDR3 length equals 17 residues. Germline V lookup: CDR1 SGHDT, CDR2 YYEEEE. V lost 4 bases, J lost 1 base, and 7 bases stayed unmatched. The CDR3 protein is CASSTYGQGGNTGELFF. The CDR3 DNA follows: TGTGCCAGCAGCACATATGGACAGGGGGGGAACACCGGGGAGCTGTTTTTT. The variable domain in full, with the rest retrieved from reference TRBV5-6 and TRBJ2-2, is DAGVTQSPTHLIKTRGQQVTLRCSPKSGHDTVSWYQQALGQGPQFIFQYYEEEERQRGNFPDRFSGHQFPNYSSELNVNALLLGDSALYLCASSTYGQGGNTGELFFGEGSRLTVL.

This clonotype has ten or more counts. This chain uses TRBV7-8 with TRBJ2-2; D is uncertain. This CDR3 spans 11 amino acids. Germline V gene lookup returns CDR1 SGHVS and CDR2 FQNEAQ. V was shortened by 7 bases and J by 8 bases, with 8 bases between the two germline ends. The CDR3 here is CASNRGGELFF. CDR3 DNA sequence: TGTGCCAGCAACCGCGGTGGGGAGCTGTTTTTT. Full variable domain (rest looked up from reference TRBV7-8 and TRBJ2-2): GAGVSQSPRYKVAKRGQDVALRCDPISGHVSLFWYQQALGQGPEFLTYFQNEAQLDKSGLPSDRFFAERPEGSVSTLKIQRTQQEDSAVYLCASNRGGELFFGEGSRLTVL.

This clonotype showed up just a few times. The chain couples TRBV25-1 to TRBJ2-2; D is perhaps TRBD2 (5 bases). The CDR3 length is 15 residues. Trimming shortened V by 4 bases and J by 4 bases, and 13 bases separated the two germline ends. Germline-derived CDR1 and CDR2 are MGHDK and SYGVNS. The CDR3 loop reads CASSGEQLGTGELFF. The DNA of the CDR3 is TGTGCCAGCAGTGGGGAGCAACTGGGCACCGGGGAGCTGTTTTTT.

The V and J genes are TRBV28 and TRBJ2-4, with TRBD2 matching 10 bases. The trim removed 2 bases at V and 3 bases at J, leaving 10 bases unmatched. The CDR3 extends over 18 amino acids. Germline CDR1 and CDR2: MDHEN and SYDVKM. In DNA form, the CDR3 reads TGTGCCAGCAGTTTAGGGGGTAGCGGGGGGATTGGCAAAAACATTCAGTACTTC. Protein: CASSLGGSGGIGKNIQYF.

This chain links TRBV10-3 with TRBJ2-5; D is unclear. V lost 0 bases and J lost 0, with 5 bases in between. CDR1 and CDR2 from the germline V gene are ENHRY and SYGVKD. The CDR3 covers 14 residues. The CDR3 reads CAISESGNQETQYF. The CDR3 DNA sequence: TGTGCCATCAGTGAGTCTGGCAACCAAGAGACCCAGTACTTC.

The chain has TRBV29-1 and TRBJ1-1; D gene uncertain. Trimming removed 5 bases at V and 1 base at J, with 5 bases between. CDR1 and CDR2 from the germline V gene are SQVTM and ANQGSEA. This CDR3 region has 11 residues. The CDR3 nucleotides are TGCAGCGTTTCAACGAACACTGAAGCTTTCTTT. Its protein product is CSVSTNTEAFF. Full variable domain (remainder filled in from reference TRBV29-1 and TRBJ1-1): SAVISQKPSRDICQRGTSLTIQCQVDSQVTMMFWYRQQPGQSLTLIATANQGSEATYESGFVIDKFPISRPNLTFSTLTVSNMSPEDSSIYLCSVSTNTEAFFGQGTRLTVV.

This clonotype showed up just a few times. CDR3: CASSAGQGGYEQYF. Written as DNA, the CDR3 is TGTGCCAGCAGCGCAGGACAGGGGGGCTACGAGCAGTACTTC. The genes are TRBV9 and TRBJ2-7; 10 bases agree with TRBD1. The V and J ends lost 3 bases and 3 bases, in that order; junction bases with no gene match: 3. CDR3 length: 14 amino acids. Germline CDR1 reads SGDLS; CDR2 reads YYNGEE.

The rearrangement joins TRBV2 to TRBJ2-7, with 8 bases aligning to TRBD1. Germline assignment: CDR1 SNHLY and CDR2 FYNNEI. This CDR3 has 15 residues. V gave up 4 bases and J gave up 6 bases; unmatched junction bases: 11. CDR3 amino acids: CASSAGDRRLGEQYF. The CDR3 bases are TGTGCCAGCAGTGCGGGGGACAGGCGCTTGGGCGAGCAGTACTTC.

This clonotype was detected only a few times. This chain connects TRBV6-2 or TRBV6-3 to TRBJ2-7, with TRBD2 as a possible D gene (6 bases). The germline gives CDR1 MNHEY, CDR2 SVGEGT. This CDR3 is 15 amino acids long. Trimming took off 2 bases at V and 2 bases at J, with 13 bases between the two ends. The CDR3 coding sequence is TGTGCCAGCAGTTACCGGAGGGGCCCCCCCTACGAGCAGTACTTC. This sequence encodes CASSYRRGPPYEQYF.